The T cell receptor (beta chain) under discussion was sequenced for a study of control samples from healthy donors and cancer patients. Germline assignment: CDR1 SGHNT and CDR2 YYREEE (reference sequence). This CDR3 is built from 15 residues. Losses at the gene ends were 4 bases for V and 5 bases for J; bases not matched to a gene: 9. Repertoires were generated with immunoSEQ multiplex PCR, while TCRdb's copy carries only in-frame clones and drops some. The top ten clones hold approximately 24% of a sample with tens of thousands of clones, 90% to 95% of them seen once. The sequence was collected from a man in his fifties or sixties in good health. The chain carries TRBV5-4 and TRBJ2-1; 7 nucleotides align to TRBD2. Sequenced: blood. The CDR3 region is CASSLRVAGDNEQFF. The CDR3 nucleotides are TGTGCCAGCAGCCTAAGGGTAGCGGGCGACAATGAGCAGTTCTTC.